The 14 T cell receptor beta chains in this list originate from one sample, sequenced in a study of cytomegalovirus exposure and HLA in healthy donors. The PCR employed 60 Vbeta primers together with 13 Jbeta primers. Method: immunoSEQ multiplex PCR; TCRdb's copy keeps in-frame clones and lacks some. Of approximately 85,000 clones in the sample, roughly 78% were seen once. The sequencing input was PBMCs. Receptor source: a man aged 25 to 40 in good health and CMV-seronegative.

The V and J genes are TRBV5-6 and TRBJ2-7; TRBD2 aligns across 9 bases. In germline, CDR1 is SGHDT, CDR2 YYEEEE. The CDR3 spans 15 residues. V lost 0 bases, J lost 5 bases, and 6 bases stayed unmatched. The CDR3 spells CASSLAPSGVHEQYF. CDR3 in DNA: TGTGCCAGCAGCTTGGCACCTAGCGGGGTGCACGAGCAGTACTTC.

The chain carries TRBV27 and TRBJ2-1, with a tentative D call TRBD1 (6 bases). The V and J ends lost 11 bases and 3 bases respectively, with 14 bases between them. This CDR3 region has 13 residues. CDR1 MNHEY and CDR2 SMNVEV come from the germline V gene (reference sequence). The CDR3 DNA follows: TGTGCCTTTCCTTCGGGACACTACAATGAGCAGTTCTTC. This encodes CAFPSGHYNEQFF.

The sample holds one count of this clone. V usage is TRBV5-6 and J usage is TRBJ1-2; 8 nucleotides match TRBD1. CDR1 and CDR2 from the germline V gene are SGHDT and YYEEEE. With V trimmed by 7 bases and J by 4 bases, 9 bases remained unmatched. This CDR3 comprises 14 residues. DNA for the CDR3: TGTGCCAGCGGAAGAGCCAGGGGGCTCTATGGCTACACCTTC. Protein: CASGRARGLYGYTF. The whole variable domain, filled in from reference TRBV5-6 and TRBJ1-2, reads DAGVTQSPTHLIKTRGQQVTLRCSPKSGHDTVSWYQQALGQGPQFIFQYYEEEERQRGNFPDRFSGHQFPNYSSELNVNALLLGDSALYLCASGRARGLYGYTFGSGTRLTVV.

CDR3 protein: CASSLSGGGTDTQYF. DNA for the CDR3: TGTGCCAGCAGCCTTAGCGGGGGGGGCACAGATACGCAGTATTTT. V gene TRBV2 combines with J gene TRBJ2-3; 11 bases are shared with TRBD2. From germline, CDR1 is SNHLY and CDR2 FYNNEI. The ends lost 6 bases at V and 1 base at J; junction bases unmatched: 3. The CDR3 has 15 amino acids.

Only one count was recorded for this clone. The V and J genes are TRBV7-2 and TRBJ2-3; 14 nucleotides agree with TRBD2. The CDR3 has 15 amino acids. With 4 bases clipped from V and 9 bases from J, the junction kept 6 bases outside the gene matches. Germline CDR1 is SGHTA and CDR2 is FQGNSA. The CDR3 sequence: CASSSGLAGAGTQYF. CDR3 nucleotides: TGTGCCAGCAGCTCGGGACTAGCGGGGGCCGGAACGCAGTATTTT.

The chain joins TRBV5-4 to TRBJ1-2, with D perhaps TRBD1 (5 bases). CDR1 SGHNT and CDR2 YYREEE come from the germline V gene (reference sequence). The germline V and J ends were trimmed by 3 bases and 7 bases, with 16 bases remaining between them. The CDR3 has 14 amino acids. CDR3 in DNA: TGTGCCAGCAGCTCACACGGCTTGGGGGGTGGCTACACCTTC. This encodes CASSSHGLGGGYTF.

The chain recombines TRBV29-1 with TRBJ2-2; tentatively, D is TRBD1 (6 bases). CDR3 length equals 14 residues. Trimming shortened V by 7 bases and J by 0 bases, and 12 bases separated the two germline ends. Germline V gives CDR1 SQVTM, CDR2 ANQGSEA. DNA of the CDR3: TGCAGCGGAGGACAGAATTCGAACACCGGGGAGCTGTTTTTT. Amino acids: CSGGQNSNTGELFF.

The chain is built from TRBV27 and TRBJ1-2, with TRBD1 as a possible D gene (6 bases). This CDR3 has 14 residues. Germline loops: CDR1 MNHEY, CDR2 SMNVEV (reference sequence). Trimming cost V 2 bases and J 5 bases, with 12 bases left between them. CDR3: CASSLAGERYGYTF. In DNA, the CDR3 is TGTGCCAGCAGTTTAGCAGGGGAGAGGTATGGCTACACCTTC.

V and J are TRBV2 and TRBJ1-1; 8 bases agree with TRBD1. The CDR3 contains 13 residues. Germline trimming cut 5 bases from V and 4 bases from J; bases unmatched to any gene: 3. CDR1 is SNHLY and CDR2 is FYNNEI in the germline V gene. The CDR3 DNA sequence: TGTGCCAGCAGTCTCGGACAGGGCACTGAAGCTTTCTTT. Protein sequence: CASSLGQGTEAFF.

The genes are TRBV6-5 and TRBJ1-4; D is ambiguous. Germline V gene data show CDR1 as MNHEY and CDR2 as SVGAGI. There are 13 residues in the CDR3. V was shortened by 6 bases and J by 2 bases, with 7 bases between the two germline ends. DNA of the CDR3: TGTGCCAGCAGCTCCCGGACTAATGAAAAACTGTTTTTT. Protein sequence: CASSSRTNEKLFF.

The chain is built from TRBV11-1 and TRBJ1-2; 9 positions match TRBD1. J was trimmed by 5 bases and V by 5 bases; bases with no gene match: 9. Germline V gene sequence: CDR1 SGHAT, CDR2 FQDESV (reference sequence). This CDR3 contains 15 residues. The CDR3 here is CASSHPRDRDYGYTF. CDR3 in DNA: TGTGCCAGCAGCCACCCCCGGGACAGGGATTATGGCTACACCTTC.

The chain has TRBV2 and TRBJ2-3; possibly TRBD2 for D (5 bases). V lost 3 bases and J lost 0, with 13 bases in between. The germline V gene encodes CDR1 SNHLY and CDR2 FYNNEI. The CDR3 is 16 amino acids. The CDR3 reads CASSEVGRRSTDTQYF. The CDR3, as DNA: TGTGCCAGCAGTGAGGTAGGCCGGAGGAGCACAGATACGCAGTATTTT. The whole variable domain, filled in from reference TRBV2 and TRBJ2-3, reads EPEVTQTPSHQVTQMGQEVILRCVPISNHLYFYWYRQILGQKVEFLVSFYNNEISEKSEIFDDQFSVERPDGSNFTLKIRSTKLEDSAMYFCASSEVGRRSTDTQYFGPGTRLTVL.

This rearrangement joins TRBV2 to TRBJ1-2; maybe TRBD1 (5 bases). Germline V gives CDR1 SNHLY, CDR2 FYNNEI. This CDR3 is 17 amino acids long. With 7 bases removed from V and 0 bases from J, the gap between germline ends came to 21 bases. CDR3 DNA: TGTGCCAGCAACACACCGGGACGGGGGTTAGCTAACTATGGCTACACCTTC. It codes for CASNTPGRGLANYGYTF.

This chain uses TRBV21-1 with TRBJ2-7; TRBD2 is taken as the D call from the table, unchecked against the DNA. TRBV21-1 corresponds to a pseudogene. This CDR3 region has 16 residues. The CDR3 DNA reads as TGTGCCAGCACCCCAAAAGGGGCGGGAGTGATGTACGAGCAGTACTTC. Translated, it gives CASTPKGAGVMYEQYF.